This T cell receptor (beta chain) was identified during a study of identical twins. Study outcomes and limitations: Twins' excess sharing was less marked for out-of-frame beta sequences. Invariant MAIT and iNKT cells could partly confound zero-insertion analyses.

cDNA molecules carried unique molecular identifiers, and template switching added a universal primer site. TCRdb independently ran MiXCR on the 5' RACE reads; one entry per CDR3 protein. The sample lists about 660,000 distinct CDR3 sequences, around 8.6% seen once, with 0.75% to 1% in the top ten. For this clonotype: The target antigen is unknown.

The same sample was also studied in work on yellow fever vaccine responses in identical twins. That report notes: Reported findings indicate that twins' vaccine T cell responses seemed partially convergent, partially personalized.

The receptor's source is a woman aged 18 to 35 in good health. The sequencing sample was made of PBMCs.

CDR3 residues: CYFGTQYEQYF. The CDR3 DNA reads TGCTACTTCGGGACCCAATACGAGCAGTACTTC. V usage is TRBV20-1 and J usage is TRBJ2-7; D may be TRBD1 or TRBD2 (5 bases each). The CDR3 consists of 11 residues. Germline V gene data show CDR1 as DFQATT and CDR2 as SNEGSKA (reference sequence).